This TCR beta chain derives from a study of OX40 agonist ivuxolimab in advanced cancers. About the study: Ivuxolimab was delivered to patients intravenously every 2 weeks at doses spanning 0.01 to 10 mg/kg. Previous treatment with anti-PD-1, anti-PD-L1 or anti-CTLA-4 therapy was allowed; 40% had received some.

There are a few counts of this clone. The CDR3 is made up of 16 amino acids. Germline CDR1 is SGHVS and CDR2 is FQNEAQ. V trimming: 5 bases; J trimming: 9 bases; junction bases outside the gene matches: 16. The repertoire was sequenced with immunoSEQ multiplex PCR; TCRdb's copy has only in-frame clones and lacks some. The sample records approximately 58,000 clones, around 85% being singletons. The receptor comes from an adult with an advanced solid tumor such as melanoma, head and neck, liver or kidney cancer. The gene calls are TRBV7-8 and TRBJ2-7, with 10 bases that match TRBD2. This sample comprised CD4+ or CD8+ T cells sorted from blood, obtained in a trial of the OX40 agonist ivuxolimab. The CDR3 nucleotides read TGTGCCAGCAGCCCTTCACGAAGCGGGAGGGCCGACGGGCAGTACTTC. Amino acids: CASSPSRSGRADGQYF.